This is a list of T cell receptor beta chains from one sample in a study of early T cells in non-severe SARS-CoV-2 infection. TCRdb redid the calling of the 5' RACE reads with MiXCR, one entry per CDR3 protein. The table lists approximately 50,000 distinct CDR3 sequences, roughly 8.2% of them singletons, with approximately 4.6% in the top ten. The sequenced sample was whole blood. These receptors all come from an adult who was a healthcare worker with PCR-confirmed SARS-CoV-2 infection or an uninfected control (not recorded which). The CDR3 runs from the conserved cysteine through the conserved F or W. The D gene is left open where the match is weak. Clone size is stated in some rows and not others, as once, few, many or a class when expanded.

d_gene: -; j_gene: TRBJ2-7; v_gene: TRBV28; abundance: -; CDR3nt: TGTGCCAGCAGTTTTCGGGAATTTTCGGACGAGCAGTACTTC; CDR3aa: CASSFREFSDEQYF
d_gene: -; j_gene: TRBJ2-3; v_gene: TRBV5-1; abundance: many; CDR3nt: TGCGCCAGCAGCCCCGACAGAGGGATCACAGATACGCAGTATTTT; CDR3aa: CASSPDRGITDTQYF
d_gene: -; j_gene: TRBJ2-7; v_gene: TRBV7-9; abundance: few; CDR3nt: TGTGCCAGCAGCTTATCAGGCAGGGAGGACGAGCAGTACTTC; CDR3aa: CASSLSGREDEQYF
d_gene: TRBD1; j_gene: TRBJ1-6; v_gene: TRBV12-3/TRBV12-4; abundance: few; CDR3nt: TGTGCCAGCAGCCGGAACGACAGGGGTAATTCACCCCTCCACTTT; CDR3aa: CASSRNDRGNSPLHF
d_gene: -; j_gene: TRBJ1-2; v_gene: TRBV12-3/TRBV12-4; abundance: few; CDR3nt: TGTGCCAGCAGTCCCCCCCGAGACAATTATGGCTACACCTTC; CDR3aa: CASSPPRDNYGYTF
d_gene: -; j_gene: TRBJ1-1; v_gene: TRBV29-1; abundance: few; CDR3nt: TGCAGCGTTGAAGATCTCAGGGGCACTGAAGCTTTCTTT; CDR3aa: CSVEDLRGTEAFF
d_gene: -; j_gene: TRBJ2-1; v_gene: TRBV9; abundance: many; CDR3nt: TGTGCCAGCACCCCGGGGAGCTCCTACAATGAGCAGTTCTTC; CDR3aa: CASTPGSSYNEQFF
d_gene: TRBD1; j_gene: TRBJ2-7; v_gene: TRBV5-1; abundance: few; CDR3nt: TGCGCCAGCAGCTTGGGTGACAGGGCCCACGAGCAGTACTTC; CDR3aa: CASSLGDRAHEQYF
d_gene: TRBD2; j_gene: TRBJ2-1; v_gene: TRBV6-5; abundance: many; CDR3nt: TGTGCCAGCAGTTATAAAGGAACAGGGTGGGCTAGCGGGGAAGGGAATGAGCAGTTCTTC; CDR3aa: CASSYKGTGWASGEGNEQFF
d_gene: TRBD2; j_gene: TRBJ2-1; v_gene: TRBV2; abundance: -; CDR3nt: TGTGCCAGCCGAGGACTAGCGGGGGCTTACAATGAGCAGTTCTTC; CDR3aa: CASRGLAGAYNEQFF
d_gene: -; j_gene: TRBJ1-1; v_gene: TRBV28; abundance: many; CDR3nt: TGTGCCAGCACCCCTTTGCGGGGCAAGGGCACTGAAGCTTTCTTT; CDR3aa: CASTPLRGKGTEAFF
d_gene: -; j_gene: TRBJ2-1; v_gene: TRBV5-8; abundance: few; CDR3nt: TGTGCCAGCCGTGAGCAGTTCTTC; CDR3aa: CASREQFF
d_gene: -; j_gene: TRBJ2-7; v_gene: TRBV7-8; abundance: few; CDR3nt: TGTGCCAGCAGCTTAGGCCCGGACTTCTACGAGCAGTACTTC; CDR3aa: CASSLGPDFYEQYF
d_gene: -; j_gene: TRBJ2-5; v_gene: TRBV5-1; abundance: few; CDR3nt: TGCGCCAGCAGCTTGTTAGCCGGGGGCGACCAAGAGACCCAGTACTTC; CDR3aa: CASSLLAGGDQETQYF
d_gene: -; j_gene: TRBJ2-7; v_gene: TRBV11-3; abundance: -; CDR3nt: TGTGCCAGCAGTTCCGGGGGCGAGGTGAACGAGCAGTACTTC; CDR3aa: CASSSGGEVNEQYF
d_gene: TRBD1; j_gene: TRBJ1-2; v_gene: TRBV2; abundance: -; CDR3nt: TGTGCCAGCAGCGTGGGACAGGGAGGATATGGCTACACCTTC; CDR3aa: CASSVGQGGYGYTF
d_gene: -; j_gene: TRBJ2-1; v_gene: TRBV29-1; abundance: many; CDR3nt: TGCAGCGTTGAAGGAGGGTACAATGAGCAGTTCTTC; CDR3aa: CSVEGGYNEQFF
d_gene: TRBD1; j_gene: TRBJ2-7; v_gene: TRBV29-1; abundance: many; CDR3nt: TGCAGCGTTGAAGATCCCGGGACAGGGTTCGAGCAGTACTTC; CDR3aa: CSVEDPGTGFEQYF
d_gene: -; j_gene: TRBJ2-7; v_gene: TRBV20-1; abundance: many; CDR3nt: TGCAGTGCTAGACCTGGGACGGGACCCTACGAGCAGTACTTC; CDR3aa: CSARPGTGPYEQYF
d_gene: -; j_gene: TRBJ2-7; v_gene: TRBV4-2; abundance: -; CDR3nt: TGTGCCAGCAGCCAAGGCGTGGGGGGCTCCTACGAGCAGTACTTC; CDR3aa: CASSQGVGGSYEQYF
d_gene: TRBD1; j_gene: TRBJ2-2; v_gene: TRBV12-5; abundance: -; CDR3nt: TGTGCTACTCAGGGGGCATCCGGGGAGCTGTTTTTT; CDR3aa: CATQGASGELFF
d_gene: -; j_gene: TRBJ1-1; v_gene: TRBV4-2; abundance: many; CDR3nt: TGTGCCAGCAGCCAAGGACTGTCAATGAACACTGAAGCTTTCTTT; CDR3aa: CASSQGLSMNTEAFF
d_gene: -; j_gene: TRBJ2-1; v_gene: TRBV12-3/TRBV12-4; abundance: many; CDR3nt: TGTGCCAGCAGTTTGGGGACACGAGGGCGAGAGTATGAGCAGTTCTTC; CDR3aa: CASSLGTRGREYEQFF
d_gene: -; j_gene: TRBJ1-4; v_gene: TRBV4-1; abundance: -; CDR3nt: TGCGCCAGCGACCGGGGGGGGACTAATGAAAAACTGTTTTTT; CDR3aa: CASDRGGTNEKLFF
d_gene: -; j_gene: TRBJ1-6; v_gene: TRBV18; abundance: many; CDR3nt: TGTGCCAGCTCAGGGGACAAGAATTCACCCCTCCACTTT; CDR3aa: CASSGDKNSPLHF
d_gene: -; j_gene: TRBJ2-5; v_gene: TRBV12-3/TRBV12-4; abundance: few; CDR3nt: TGTGCCAGCAGTTTATGGGGAGAGACCCAGTACTTC; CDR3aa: CASSLWGETQYF
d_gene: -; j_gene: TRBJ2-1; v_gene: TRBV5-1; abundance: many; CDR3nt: TGCGCCAGCAGCTTGGAAAGCTACAATGAGCAGTTCTTC; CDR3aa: CASSLESYNEQFF
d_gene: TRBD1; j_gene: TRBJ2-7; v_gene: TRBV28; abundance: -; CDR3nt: TGTGCCAGCAGACTCCGGGACAGTTTCTCCGAGCAGTACTTC; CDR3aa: CASRLRDSFSEQYF
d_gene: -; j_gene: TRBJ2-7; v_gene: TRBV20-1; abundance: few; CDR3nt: TGCAGTGCTAGAGATCGAGTCTTAAGTCCCATGGGGGAGCAGTACTTC; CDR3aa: CSARDRVLSPMGEQYF
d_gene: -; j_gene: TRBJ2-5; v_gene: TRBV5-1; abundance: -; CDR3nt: TGCGCCAGCAGCTTTAGTTTGGCGGTCCGAGAGACCCAGTACTTC; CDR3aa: CASSFSLAVRETQYF
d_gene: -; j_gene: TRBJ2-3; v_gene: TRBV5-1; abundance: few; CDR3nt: TGCGCCAGCAGCTTTTCGGCGGGCACAGATACGCAGTATTTT; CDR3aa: CASSFSAGTDTQYF
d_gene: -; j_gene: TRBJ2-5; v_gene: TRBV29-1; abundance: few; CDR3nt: TGCAGCGTTTACAACAGCGCAGGAGAGACCCAGTACTTC; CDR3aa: CSVYNSAGETQYF
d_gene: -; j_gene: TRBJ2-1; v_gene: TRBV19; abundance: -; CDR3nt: TGTGCCAGTAGTGGCGGCGGGGTCCGAAATGAGCAGTTCTTC; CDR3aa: CASSGGGVRNEQFF
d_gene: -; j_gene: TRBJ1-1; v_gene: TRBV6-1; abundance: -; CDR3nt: TGTGCCAGCAATCAGTACCCGAACACTGAAGCTTTCTTT; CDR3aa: CASNQYPNTEAFF
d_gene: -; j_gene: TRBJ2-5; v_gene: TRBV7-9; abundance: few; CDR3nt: TGTGCCAGCAGGCCGGGGGCGAATCAAGAGACCCAGTACTTC; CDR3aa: CASRPGANQETQYF
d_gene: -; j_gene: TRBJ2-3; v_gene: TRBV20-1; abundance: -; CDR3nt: TGCAGTGCTAGAGGGCCAGGGGCAGGAGATACGCAGTATTTT; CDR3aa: CSARGPGAGDTQYF
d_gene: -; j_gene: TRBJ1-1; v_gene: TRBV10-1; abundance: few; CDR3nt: TGCGCCAGCAGTTGGGAGGGAAACACTGAAGCTTTCTTT; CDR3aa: CASSWEGNTEAFF
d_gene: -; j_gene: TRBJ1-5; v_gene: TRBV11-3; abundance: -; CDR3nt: TGTGCCAGCAGCTTAGGGGAGCGGACATATAGCAATCAGCCCCAGCATTTT; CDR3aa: CASSLGERTYSNQPQHF
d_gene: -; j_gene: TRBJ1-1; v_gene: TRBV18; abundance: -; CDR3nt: TGTGCCAGCTCAGGCGGACAGAATATCGCTGAAGCTTTCTTT; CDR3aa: CASSGGQNIAEAFF
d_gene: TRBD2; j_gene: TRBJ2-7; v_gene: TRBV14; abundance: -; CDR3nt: TGTGCCAGCAGCCAAGGGGTACTAGCGAACGAGCAGTACTTC; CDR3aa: CASSQGVLANEQYF
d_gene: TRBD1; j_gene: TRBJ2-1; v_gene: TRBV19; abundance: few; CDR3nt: TGTGCCAGTAGTTCCACCGGACAGGGTAACAATGAGCAGTTCTTC; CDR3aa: CASSSTGQGNNEQFF
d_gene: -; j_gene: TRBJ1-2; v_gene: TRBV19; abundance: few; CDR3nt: TGTGCCAGTAACCAGGGATGGTATGGCTACACCTTC; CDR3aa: CASNQGWYGYTF
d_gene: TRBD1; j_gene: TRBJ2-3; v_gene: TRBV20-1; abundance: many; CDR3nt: TGCAGTGCTATGGGACAGGGTACAACAGATACGCAGTATTTT; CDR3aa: CSAMGQGTTDTQYF
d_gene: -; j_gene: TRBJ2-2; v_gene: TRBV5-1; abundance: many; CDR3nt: TGCGCCAGCAGCTTGCTTCACGGGGAGCTGTTTTTT; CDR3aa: CASSLLHGELFF
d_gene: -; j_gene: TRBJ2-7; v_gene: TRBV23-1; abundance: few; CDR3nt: TGCGCCAGCAGACACCACCCGCCACTCTCCTACGAGCAGTACTTC; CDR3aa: CASRHHPPLSYEQYF
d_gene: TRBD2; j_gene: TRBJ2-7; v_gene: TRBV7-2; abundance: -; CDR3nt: TGTGCCAGCAGCCCCCGGACTAGCGGGGGCGAGCAGTACTTC; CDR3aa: CASSPRTSGGEQYF
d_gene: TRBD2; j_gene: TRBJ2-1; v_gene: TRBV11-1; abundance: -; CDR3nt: TGTGCCAGCAGTTTCGGACTAGCGGTAGAGGATGAGCAGTTCTTC; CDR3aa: CASSFGLAVEDEQFF
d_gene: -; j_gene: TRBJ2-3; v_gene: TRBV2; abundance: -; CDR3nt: TGTGCCAGCAGTGAAACGATACCCACAGATACGCAGTATTTT; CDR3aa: CASSETIPTDTQYF
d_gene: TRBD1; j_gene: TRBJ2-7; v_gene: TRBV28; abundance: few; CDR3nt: TGTGCCAGCAGTCTGGACAGGGCGCACGAGCAGTACTTC; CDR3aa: CASSLDRAHEQYF
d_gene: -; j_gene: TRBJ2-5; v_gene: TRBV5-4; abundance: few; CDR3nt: TGTGCCAGCAGCTTAAACACAGCGGAAGAGACCCAGTACTTC; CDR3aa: CASSLNTAEETQYF
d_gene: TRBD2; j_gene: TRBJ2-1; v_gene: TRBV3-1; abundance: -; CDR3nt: TGTGCCAGCAGCCGGTCCCCGGGACTAGCGGGTGGTGTGCAGTTCTTC; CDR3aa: CASSRSPGLAGGVQFF